This is a list of T cell receptor beta chains from one sample in a study of vaccination effects on CD4 cells after COVID-19. Antigen specificity for these receptors is unknown. TCRdb's table, derived via immunoSEQ multiplex PCR, lists solely in-frame clones and lacks some. The sample carries 45,000 to 50,000 clones, roughly three fifths recorded once. The sequenced sample was CD4+ T cells from PBMCs cultured without peptide, obtained before COVID-19 vaccination. These receptors all stem from a human donor who received a COVID-19 vaccine. CDR3s include the opening cysteine and the closing phenylalanine or tryptophan. Each record gives: J gene, clone size, D gene, V gene, CDR3 DNA, CDR3 protein. D genes are given only for firm matches. Only part of the rows carry a size: once, few, many, or a class if the clone is expanded.

j_call: TRBJ1-3; clone_size: .; d_call: TRBD1; v_call: TRBV6-1; cdr3_nt: TGTGCCAGCAGTGAGACAGGGGGAAACACCATATATTTT; cdr3_aa: CASSETGGNTIYF
j_call: TRBJ1-1; clone_size: few; d_call: .; v_call: TRBV5-8; cdr3_nt: TGTGCCAGCAGCGAGGCCGGTTACACTGAAGCTTTCTTT; cdr3_aa: CASSEAGYTEAFF
j_call: TRBJ1-2; clone_size: .; d_call: .; v_call: TRBV30; cdr3_nt: TGTGCCTGGAGTGTACAGGCCCGGGGCTATGGCTACACCTTC; cdr3_aa: CAWSVQARGYGYTF
j_call: TRBJ2-7; clone_size: .; d_call: .; v_call: TRBV3-1/TRBV3-2; cdr3_nt: TGTGCCAGCAGCCCTCGAGCCACCTACGAGCAGTACTTC; cdr3_aa: CASSPRATYEQYF
j_call: TRBJ2-7; clone_size: .; d_call: .; v_call: TRBV28; cdr3_nt: TGTGCCAGCACCCGGGGGCGTCTCGAGCAGTACTTC; cdr3_aa: CASTRGRLEQYF
j_call: TRBJ2-1; clone_size: .; d_call: .; v_call: TRBV5-4; cdr3_nt: TGTGCCAGCAGCTTGGGGGGCGGGGTCACCAATGAGCAGTTCTTC; cdr3_aa: CASSLGGGVTNEQFF
j_call: TRBJ1-2; clone_size: .; d_call: .; v_call: TRBV28; cdr3_nt: TGTGCCAGCAGTTTGCGTAACTATGGCTACACCTTC; cdr3_aa: CASSLRNYGYTF
j_call: TRBJ2-5; clone_size: once; d_call: .; v_call: TRBV6-1; cdr3_nt: TGTGCCAGCAGTGAAGTTGGGGGGCCTATGTGGGAGACCCAGTACTTC; cdr3_aa: CASSEVGGPMWETQYF
j_call: TRBJ1-6; clone_size: .; d_call: .; v_call: TRBV11-1; cdr3_nt: TGTGCCAGCAGCTTAAGGGCAGGGCGATCACCCCTCCACTTT; cdr3_aa: CASSLRAGRSPLHF
j_call: TRBJ2-2; clone_size: few; d_call: .; v_call: TRBV6-2/TRBV6-3; cdr3_nt: TGTGCCAGCAGCCCTCTAGCGGGACAGGTCGGGGAGCTGTTTTTT; cdr3_aa: CASSPLAGQVGELFF
j_call: TRBJ2-3; clone_size: .; d_call: .; v_call: TRBV9; cdr3_nt: TGTGCCAGCAGGACAGGAGCGAAGTCCACAGATACGCAGTATTTT; cdr3_aa: CASRTGAKSTDTQYF
j_call: TRBJ1-4; clone_size: .; d_call: .; v_call: TRBV5-1; cdr3_nt: TGCGCCAGCAGCTTGAGGGGAACTAATGAAAAACTGTTTTTT; cdr3_aa: CASSLRGTNEKLFF
j_call: TRBJ2-7; clone_size: few; d_call: .; v_call: TRBV18; cdr3_nt: TGTGCCAGCTCACCTATCGGCACCGAGCAGTACTTC; cdr3_aa: CASSPIGTEQYF
j_call: TRBJ2-5; clone_size: .; d_call: .; v_call: TRBV5-1; cdr3_nt: TGCGCCAGCAGCCCAGGGAGTTCGGGACCTGCCAGTGAGACCCAGTACTTC; cdr3_aa: CASSPGSSGPASETQYF
j_call: TRBJ2-1; clone_size: few; d_call: .; v_call: TRBV5-1; cdr3_nt: TGCGCCAGCAGCCCCGGTTTTCGGGAGCAGTTCTTC; cdr3_aa: CASSPGFREQFF
j_call: TRBJ2-3; clone_size: .; d_call: .; v_call: TRBV5-1; cdr3_nt: TGCGCCAGCAGCGATACTACAGATACGCAGTATTTT; cdr3_aa: CASSDTTDTQYF
j_call: TRBJ1-2; clone_size: .; d_call: .; v_call: TRBV28; cdr3_nt: TGTGCCAGCAGTGGGGACACTAACTATGGCTACACCTTC; cdr3_aa: CASSGDTNYGYTF
j_call: TRBJ2-2; clone_size: .; d_call: .; v_call: TRBV19; cdr3_nt: TGTGCCAGTACCCAGGGAACATCAAACACCGGGGAGCTGTTTTTT; cdr3_aa: CASTQGTSNTGELFF
j_call: TRBJ1-5; clone_size: .; d_call: .; v_call: TRBV28; cdr3_nt: TGTGCCAGCAGTTCTTACCCGGGACTGGACAATCAGCCCCAGCATTTT; cdr3_aa: CASSSYPGLDNQPQHF
j_call: TRBJ2-6; clone_size: .; d_call: .; v_call: TRBV14; cdr3_nt: TGTGCCAGCAGCCAAGTTGGGGCCAACGTCCTGACTTTC; cdr3_aa: CASSQVGANVLTF
j_call: TRBJ2-1; clone_size: many; d_call: TRBD2; v_call: TRBV7-2; cdr3_nt: TGTGCCAGCAGTCTAGCGGGGGGGCGATACAATGAGCAGTTCTTC; cdr3_aa: CASSLAGGRYNEQFF
j_call: TRBJ1-2; clone_size: .; d_call: TRBD1; v_call: TRBV11-2; cdr3_nt: TGTGCCAGCAGCTTACGCCCAGGGGGCGCACACTATGGCTACACCTTC; cdr3_aa: CASSLRPGGAHYGYTF
j_call: TRBJ1-3; clone_size: once; d_call: .; v_call: TRBV2; cdr3_nt: TGTGCCAGCACCCTGGGCAGGGCAGGAAACACCATATATTTT; cdr3_aa: CASTLGRAGNTIYF
j_call: TRBJ1-4; clone_size: .; d_call: .; v_call: TRBV5-5; cdr3_nt: TGTGCCAGCAGCCCAGGACGGGCAACTAATGAAAAACTGTTTTTT; cdr3_aa: CASSPGRATNEKLFF
j_call: TRBJ1-2; clone_size: few; d_call: .; v_call: TRBV5-6; cdr3_nt: TGTGCCAGCAGTCCGGGTCTAGACTATGGCTACACCTTC; cdr3_aa: CASSPGLDYGYTF
j_call: TRBJ1-2; clone_size: .; d_call: .; v_call: TRBV6-6; cdr3_nt: TGTGCCAGTTCGTCTTACGCCTCAAACTATGGCTACACCTTC; cdr3_aa: CASSSYASNYGYTF
j_call: TRBJ1-4; clone_size: .; d_call: .; v_call: TRBV7-2; cdr3_nt: TGTGCCAGCAGCCCCAGAGGTGAAAAACTGTTTTTT; cdr3_aa: CASSPRGEKLFF
j_call: TRBJ1-1; clone_size: few; d_call: TRBD1; v_call: TRBV30; cdr3_nt: TGTGCCTGGGCCCCCCTACTACAGGGGTTAAAGGCTGAAGCTTTCTTT; cdr3_aa: CAWAPLLQGLKAEAFF
j_call: TRBJ2-1; clone_size: .; d_call: TRBD1; v_call: TRBV7-2; cdr3_nt: TGTGCCAGCAGCTTCGGACAGGGGGCCAATGAGCAGTTCTTC; cdr3_aa: CASSFGQGANEQFF
j_call: TRBJ1-6; clone_size: .; d_call: .; v_call: TRBV6-1; cdr3_nt: TGTGCCAGCAGTGAAGCGCTTCGGGGACAATATAATTCACCCCTCCACTTT; cdr3_aa: CASSEALRGQYNSPLHF
j_call: TRBJ2-3; clone_size: .; d_call: .; v_call: TRBV5-4; cdr3_nt: TGTGCCAGCAGCACCGAGCGGGCAGATACGCAGTATTTT; cdr3_aa: CASSTERADTQYF
j_call: TRBJ1-2; clone_size: few; d_call: .; v_call: TRBV4-3; cdr3_nt: TGCGCCAGCAGCCAAGATAAACAGAACTATGGCTACACCTTC; cdr3_aa: CASSQDKQNYGYTF
j_call: TRBJ1-1; clone_size: .; d_call: .; v_call: TRBV6-6; cdr3_nt: TGTGCCAGCAGTCGCGGGATGAACACTGAAGCTTTCTTT; cdr3_aa: CASSRGMNTEAFF
j_call: TRBJ2-7; clone_size: few; d_call: TRBD1; v_call: TRBV7-9; cdr3_nt: TGTGCCAGCAGCCCCGGGACAGGGGACTACGAGCAGTACTTC; cdr3_aa: CASSPGTGDYEQYF
j_call: TRBJ1-2; clone_size: .; d_call: .; v_call: TRBV5-1; cdr3_nt: TGCGCCAGCAGCTTGCCCCGAGGACAGATTTCTAACTATGGCTACACCTTC; cdr3_aa: CASSLPRGQISNYGYTF
j_call: TRBJ2-7; clone_size: .; d_call: TRBD1; v_call: TRBV5-1; cdr3_nt: TGCGCCAGCAGCCTGTCACCGGGACAGGGTGCCGAGCAGTACTTC; cdr3_aa: CASSLSPGQGAEQYF
j_call: TRBJ2-7; clone_size: .; d_call: .; v_call: TRBV23-1; cdr3_nt: TGCGCCAGCAGTCAGAAAGGCAGGGGTCATCTCCACGAGCAGTACTTC; cdr3_aa: CASSQKGRGHLHEQYF
j_call: TRBJ2-3; clone_size: .; d_call: .; v_call: TRBV6-2/TRBV6-3; cdr3_nt: TGTGCCAGCAGTTACGGTGGGGGCCTGAGGACAGATACGCAGTATTTT; cdr3_aa: CASSYGGGLRTDTQYF
j_call: TRBJ1-1; clone_size: .; d_call: .; v_call: TRBV7-2; cdr3_nt: TGTGCCAGCAGCTTAGACCGGGGGGGGATTTTT; cdr3_aa: CASSLDRGGIF
j_call: TRBJ1-1; clone_size: .; d_call: TRBD1; v_call: TRBV9; cdr3_nt: TGTGCCAGCAGCTCCAGGGGCAGGGGGCGAGACACTGAAGCTTTCTTT; cdr3_aa: CASSSRGRGRDTEAFF
j_call: TRBJ1-2; clone_size: .; d_call: TRBD1; v_call: TRBV6-5; cdr3_nt: TGTGCCAGCAGGGGGGGACAGGGATATGGCTACACCTTC; cdr3_aa: CASRGGQGYGYTF
j_call: TRBJ2-1; clone_size: .; d_call: .; v_call: TRBV10-3; cdr3_nt: TGTGCCATCGGGAGAGGGGGGCCTGAGCAGTTCTTC; cdr3_aa: CAIGRGGPEQFF
j_call: TRBJ2-7; clone_size: .; d_call: .; v_call: TRBV9; cdr3_nt: TGTGCCAGCAGTTCCGGGGTGGGCTACGAGCAGTACTTC; cdr3_aa: CASSSGVGYEQYF
j_call: TRBJ2-2; clone_size: .; d_call: TRBD2; v_call: TRBV30; cdr3_nt: TGTGCCTGGAGTGGACTAGCGGGAGTCGCCGGGGAGCTGTTTTTT; cdr3_aa: CAWSGLAGVAGELFF
j_call: TRBJ1-5; clone_size: few; d_call: .; v_call: TRBV19; cdr3_nt: TGTGCCAGTACTTATCAGCCCGGGTTTAGCAATCAGCCCCAGCATTTT; cdr3_aa: CASTYQPGFSNQPQHF